This entry lists 9 T cell receptor beta chains sequenced from one sample in a study of molecular identifiers for immune sequencing clone quantification (dated by TCRdb to between 2017 and 2018). The library was generated by PCR. The reads were generated on a NextSeq 500. The raw public reads went through TCRdb reprocessing: fastp at Q25, MiXCR clone calling, in-frame beta chains kept. Identical CDR3 proteins give one entry, which carries the most common genes and DNA. The sample records about 97,000 distinct CDR3 sequences, 35% of which are singletons. The ten largest clones represent 9% to 10% of the sample. Sequencing was done on a sample of naive CD8+ T cells from blood, with Jurkat cell RNA spiked in. The cell subset or site label, read with the paper, signifies: FACS-sorted CD8+CD4-CCR7+CD45RA+ naive T cells. The receptors stem from a human donor in good health. Some libraries in this study had Jurkat cell RNA spiked in.

This clonotype was counted only a few times. V usage is TRBV27 and J usage is TRBJ1-5; maybe TRBD1 (6 bases). The V gene's germline CDR1 is MNHEY and CDR2 SMNVEV (reference sequence). The germline V and J ends were trimmed by 5 bases and 4 bases, with 9 bases remaining between them. The length of the CDR3 is 13 residues. The DNA of the CDR3 is TGTGCCAGCAGTCTGACAGGAAATCAGCCCCAGCATTTT. The encoded protein is CASSLTGNQPQHF.

Note on this clonotype: This sequence may be a read error, since a much larger clone differs from it by one base. The rearrangement uses TRBV7-8 and TRBJ2-1; D might be TRBD2 (6 bases). Deletions cut 5 bases from V and 0 bases from J, with 11 bases between. CDR3 length: 15 residues. Per the germline V gene, CDR1 is SGHVS and CDR2 is FQNEAQ. The CDR3 nucleotides read TGTGCCAGCAGCGGCGGGACTGGCTCCTACAATGAGCAGTTCTTC. Protein: CASSGGTGSYNEQFF.

This chain links TRBV7-6 with TRBJ2-7; perhaps TRBD1 as D (5 bases). CDR1 is SGHVS and CDR2 is FNYEAQ in the germline V gene. This CDR3 has 14 amino acids. Trimming shortened V by 0 bases and J by 8 bases, and 14 bases separated the two germline ends. CDR3 in DNA: TGTGCCAGCAGCTTAGCGGCCTCAGGGTACAAGCAGTACTTC. Translation: CASSLAASGYKQYF.

The chain links TRBV27 to TRBJ1-1; D unclear. Germline loops: CDR1 MNHEY, CDR2 SMNVEV (reference sequence). This CDR3 region has 12 residues. V was shortened by 11 bases and J by 0 bases, with 10 bases between the two germline ends. As DNA, the CDR3 is TGTGCCGGCCGGACGCTGAACACTGAAGCTTTCTTT. Amino acids: CAGRTLNTEAFF.

V gene TRBV28 combines with J gene TRBJ1-5; D unresolved. V was shortened by 8 bases and J by 3 bases, with 14 bases between the two germline ends. The CDR3 spans 14 residues. The germline V gene encodes CDR1 MDHEN and CDR2 SYDVKM. The CDR3 DNA reads TGTGCCAGCGAAAGAACTGGGATCAATCAGCCCCAGCATTTT. Amino acids: CASERTGINQPQHF.

This chain connects TRBV27 to TRBJ1-3; D is unclear. Trimming stripped 6 bases from V and 1 base from J, with 1 base between. CDR3 length equals 11 residues. Per germline, CDR1 MNHEY and CDR2 SMNVEV (reference sequence). DNA for the CDR3: TGTGCCAGCAGGTCTGGAAACACCATATATTTT. This encodes CASRSGNTIYF.

In this sample, this clonotype turned up a few times. The rearrangement uses TRBV9 and TRBJ1-2; D is unclear. Germline V gene sequence: CDR1 SGDLS, CDR2 YYNGEE. CDR3 length: 15 residues. Trimming took off 0 bases at V and 0 bases at J, with 9 bases between the two ends. CDR3 region: CASSVALRPNYGYTF. In DNA, the CDR3 is TGTGCCAGCAGCGTAGCTTTGAGACCTAACTATGGCTACACCTTC.

The genes are TRBV7-9 and TRBJ2-5; 14 positions agree with TRBD2. The junction had 22 bases not matched to a gene; V was cut back by 10 bases and J by 9 bases. The CDR3 is made up of 18 amino acids. The germline gives CDR1 SEHNR, CDR2 FQNEAQ (reference sequence). CDR3 in amino acids: CAIDSPGLAGVSGESQYF. The CDR3 DNA sequence: TGTGCCATCGACTCACCGGGACTAGCGGGAGTATCGGGGGAGTCCCAGTACTTC.

The V call is TRBV11-2, the J call TRBJ2-7, with no clear D. The CDR3 runs 13 residues. From germline, CDR1 is SGHAT and CDR2 FQNNGV. The V and J ends lost 5 bases and 4 bases respectively, with 12 bases between them. CDR3 DNA sequence: TGTGCCAGCAGCCCCTCCCAGCAGTACGAGCAGTACTTC. Its translation is CASSPSQQYEQYF.